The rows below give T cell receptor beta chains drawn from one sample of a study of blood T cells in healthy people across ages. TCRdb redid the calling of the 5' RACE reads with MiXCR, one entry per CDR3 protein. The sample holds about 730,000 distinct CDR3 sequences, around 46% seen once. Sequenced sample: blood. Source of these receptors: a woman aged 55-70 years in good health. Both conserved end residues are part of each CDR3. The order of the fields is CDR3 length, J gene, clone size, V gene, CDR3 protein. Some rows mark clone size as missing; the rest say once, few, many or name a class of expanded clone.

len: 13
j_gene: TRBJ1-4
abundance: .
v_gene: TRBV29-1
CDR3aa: CSVGDSRNEKLFF

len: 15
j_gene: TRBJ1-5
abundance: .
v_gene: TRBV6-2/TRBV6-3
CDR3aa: CASSAGTGINQPQHF

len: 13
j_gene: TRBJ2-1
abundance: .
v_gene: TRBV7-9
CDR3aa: CATLPGLYNEQFF

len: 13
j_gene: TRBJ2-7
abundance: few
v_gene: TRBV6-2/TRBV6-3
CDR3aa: CASSRTRLYEQYF

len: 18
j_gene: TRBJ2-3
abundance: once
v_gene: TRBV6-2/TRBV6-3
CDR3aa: CASSYSPGFQGEADTRYF

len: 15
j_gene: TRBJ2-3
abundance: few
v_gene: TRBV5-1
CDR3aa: CASRRDSSSTDTQYF

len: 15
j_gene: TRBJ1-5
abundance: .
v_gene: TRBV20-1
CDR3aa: CSATTTWTGGQPQHF

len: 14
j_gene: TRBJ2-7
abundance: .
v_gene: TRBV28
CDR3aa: CASSLPAITGEQYF

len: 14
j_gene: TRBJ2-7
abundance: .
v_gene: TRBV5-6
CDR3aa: CASSMVGQKNEQYF

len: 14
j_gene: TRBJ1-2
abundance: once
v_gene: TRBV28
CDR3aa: CASSLGGSAHGYTF

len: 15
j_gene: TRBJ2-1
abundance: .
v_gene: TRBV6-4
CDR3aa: CASSGEAGATNEQFF

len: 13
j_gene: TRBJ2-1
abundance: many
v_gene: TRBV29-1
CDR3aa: CSVRGLGYNEQFF

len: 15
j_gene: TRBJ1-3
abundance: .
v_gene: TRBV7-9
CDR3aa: CASSLPEGSGNTIYF

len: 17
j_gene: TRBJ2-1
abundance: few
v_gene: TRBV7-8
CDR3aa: CASSPLLAGGHYNEQFF

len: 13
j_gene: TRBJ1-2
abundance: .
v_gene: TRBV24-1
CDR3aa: CATSDPRGAGYTF

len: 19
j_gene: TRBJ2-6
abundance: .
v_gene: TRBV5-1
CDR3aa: CASSPEVWDREAGANVLTF

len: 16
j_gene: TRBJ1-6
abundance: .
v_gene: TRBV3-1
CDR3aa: CASSQDSSSYNSPLHF

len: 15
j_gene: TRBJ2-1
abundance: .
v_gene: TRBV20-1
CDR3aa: CSARLWDPTKDEQFF

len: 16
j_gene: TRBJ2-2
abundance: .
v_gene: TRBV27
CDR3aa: CASSSPSGRGTGELFF

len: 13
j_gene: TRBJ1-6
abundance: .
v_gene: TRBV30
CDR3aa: CAWAGGFNSPLHF

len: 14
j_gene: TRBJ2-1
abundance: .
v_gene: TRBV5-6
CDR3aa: CAPGGGIAYNEQFF

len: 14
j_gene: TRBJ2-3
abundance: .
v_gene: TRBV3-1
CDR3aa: CASSQVASVYTQYF

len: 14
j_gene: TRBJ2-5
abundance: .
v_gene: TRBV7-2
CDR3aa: CASSLGTASETQYF

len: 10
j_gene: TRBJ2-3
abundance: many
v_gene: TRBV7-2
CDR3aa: CASSLRTQYF

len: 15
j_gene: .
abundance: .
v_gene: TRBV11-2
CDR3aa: CASSSQGVGPDEQYF

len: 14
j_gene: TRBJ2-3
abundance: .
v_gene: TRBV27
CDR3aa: CASSHDETPDTQYF

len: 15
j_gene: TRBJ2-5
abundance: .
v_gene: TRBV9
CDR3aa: CASSLRQGALETQYF

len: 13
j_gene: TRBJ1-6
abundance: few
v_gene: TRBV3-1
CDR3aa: CASSQLRASPLHF

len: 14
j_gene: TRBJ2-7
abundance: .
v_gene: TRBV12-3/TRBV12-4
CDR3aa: CASSVTSPYNEQYF

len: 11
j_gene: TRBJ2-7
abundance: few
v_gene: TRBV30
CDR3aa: CAWTLDYEQYF

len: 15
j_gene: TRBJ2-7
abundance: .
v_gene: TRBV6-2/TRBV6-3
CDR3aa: CASSGRGRASYEQYF

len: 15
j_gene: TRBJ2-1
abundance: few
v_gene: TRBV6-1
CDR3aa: CASSPQTGTYNEQFF

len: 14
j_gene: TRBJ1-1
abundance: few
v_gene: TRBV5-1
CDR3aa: CASSLTGENTEAFF

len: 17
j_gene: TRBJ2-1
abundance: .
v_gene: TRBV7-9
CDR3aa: CASSERRRLAGLDEQFF

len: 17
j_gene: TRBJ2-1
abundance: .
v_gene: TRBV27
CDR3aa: CASIQSRAQSSYNEQFF

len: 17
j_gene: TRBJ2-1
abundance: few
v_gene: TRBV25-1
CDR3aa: CASSESSSPSSYNEQFF

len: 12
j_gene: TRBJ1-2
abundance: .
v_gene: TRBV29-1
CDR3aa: CSSGTANYGYTF

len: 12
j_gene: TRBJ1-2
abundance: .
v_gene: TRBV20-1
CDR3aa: CSASVAGDGYTF

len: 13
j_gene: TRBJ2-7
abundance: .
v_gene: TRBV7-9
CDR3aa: CASGVGQGDEQYF

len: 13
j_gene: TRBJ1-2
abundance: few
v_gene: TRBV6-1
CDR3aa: CASSGAAGTGYTF

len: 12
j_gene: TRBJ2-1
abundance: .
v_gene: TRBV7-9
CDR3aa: CASSFSFNEQFF

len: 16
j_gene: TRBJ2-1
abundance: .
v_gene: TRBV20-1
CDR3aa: CSARDFRREGFNEQFF

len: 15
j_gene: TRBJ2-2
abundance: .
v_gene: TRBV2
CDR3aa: CARQGSSAFTGELFF

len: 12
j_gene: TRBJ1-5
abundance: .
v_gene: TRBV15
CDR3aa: CATSRDYQPQHF

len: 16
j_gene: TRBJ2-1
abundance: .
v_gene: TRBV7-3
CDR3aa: CASSLTFSYGGGEQFF

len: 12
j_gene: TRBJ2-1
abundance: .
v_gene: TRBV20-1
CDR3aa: CSASYENNEQFF

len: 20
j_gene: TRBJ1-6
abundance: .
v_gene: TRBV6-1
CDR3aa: CASSKGSGQPSRSYNSPLHF

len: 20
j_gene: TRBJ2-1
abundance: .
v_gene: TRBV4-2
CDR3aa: CASSQVLSGTGMIGRYEQFF

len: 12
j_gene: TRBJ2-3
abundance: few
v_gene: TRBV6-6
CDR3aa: CASRRGADTQYF

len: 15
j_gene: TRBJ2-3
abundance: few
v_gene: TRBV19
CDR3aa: CASNGLAGARDTQYF

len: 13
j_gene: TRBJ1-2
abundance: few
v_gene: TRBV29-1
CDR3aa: CSFTGTGTNGYTF

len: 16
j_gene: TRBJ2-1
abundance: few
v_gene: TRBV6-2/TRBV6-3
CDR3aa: CASIYGGLAGGSEQFF

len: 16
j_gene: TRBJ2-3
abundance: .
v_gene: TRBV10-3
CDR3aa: CAISGGGQGTTDTQYF